This T cell receptor beta chain originates from a study of blood T cell repertoires in COVID-19. Study-wide context: The origin of the acute and convalescent COVID-19 samples was the United States, Italy and Spain.

TCRdb keeps only in-frame clones here, not all; method: immunoSEQ multiplex PCR. Of over 300,000 clones detected, 85% to 90% appear once; the ten largest clones hold more than 9%. Those who participated ranged in age from roughly 18 to 90 years and resided in 20 to 30 US areas. CDR3 length: 15 amino acids. Between the trimmed V and J ends, which lost 3 bases and 9 bases, there was a span of 15 bases. CDR1 and CDR2 from the germline V gene are LNHDA and SQIVND (reference sequence). The sequencing sample was made of PBMCs or T cells enriched from blood (not recorded which). This clonotype was obtained from a woman in her late teens or twenties who had recovered from COVID-19. The rearrangement uses TRBV19 and TRBJ1-6; D call uncertain. CDR3 in amino acids: CASSIRAPEGSPLHF. The CDR3 DNA reads TGTGCCAGTAGTATCCGGGCCCCCGAGGGTTCACCCCTCCACTTT.